A selection of T cell receptor beta chains follows, all from one sample in a study of T cell changes during pregnancy in multiple sclerosis. The assay was immunoSEQ multiplex PCR, and TCRdb's table has in-frame clones only and misses some. The sample comprises about 33,000 clones, 91% of which are singletons, and around 2.7% rests with the top ten. The sample in question was CD4+ T cells from peripheral blood mononuclear cells, obtained in the third trimester of pregnancy. All receptors come from a female donor in good health, enrolled as a control in a pregnancy study. Each CDR3 is given with its conserved first and last residue. The D gene is left open where the match is weak. Size values are once, few and many counts, or a class for expanded clones, and some rows have none.

J gene: TRBJ2-3
D gene: TRBD2
clone size: .
V gene: TRBV19
CDR3 protein: CASRPRGGRGESQYF
CDR3 DNA: TGTGCCAGTAGACCCCGGGGGGGGCGAGGGGAGTCGCAGTATTTT

J gene: TRBJ1-2
D gene: TRBD1
clone size: .
V gene: TRBV7-8
CDR3 protein: CASSPRTGARANYGYTF
CDR3 DNA: TGTGCCAGCAGCCCGAGGACAGGGGCTAGAGCTAACTATGGCTACACCTTC

J gene: TRBJ1-1
D gene: .
clone size: .
V gene: TRBV27
CDR3 protein: CASSPHSGDAFF
CDR3 DNA: TGTGCCAGCAGTCCCCATTCGGGGGACGCTTTCTTT

J gene: TRBJ1-1
D gene: .
clone size: few
V gene: TRBV28
CDR3 protein: CASRRTVPPEAFF
CDR3 DNA: TGTGCCAGCAGGCGAACAGTACCACCTGAAGCTTTCTTT

J gene: TRBJ2-7
D gene: TRBD1
clone size: .
V gene: TRBV19
CDR3 protein: CASNESGTGFYEQYF
CDR3 DNA: TGTGCCAGTAATGAATCCGGGACAGGTTTCTACGAGCAGTACTTC

J gene: TRBJ1-2
D gene: .
clone size: few
V gene: TRBV4-1
CDR3 protein: CASSQDISRGYTF
CDR3 DNA: TGCGCCAGCAGCCAAGATATCTCCCGGGGCTACACCTTC

J gene: TRBJ1-1
D gene: .
clone size: few
V gene: TRBV29-1
CDR3 protein: CSAITGEAFF
CDR3 DNA: TGCAGCGCTATTACAGGGGAAGCTTTCTTT

J gene: TRBJ2-3
D gene: TRBD2
clone size: .
V gene: TRBV6-6
CDR3 protein: CASSYVAGGRTDTQYF
CDR3 DNA: TGTGCCAGCAGTTACGTGGCGGGGGGGCGCACAGATACGCAGTATTTT

J gene: TRBJ1-5
D gene: .
clone size: .
V gene: TRBV28
CDR3 protein: CASSGGGYQPQHF
CDR3 DNA: TGTGCCAGCAGCGGCGGGGGCTATCAGCCCCAGCATTTT

J gene: TRBJ2-7
D gene: TRBD2
clone size: .
V gene: TRBV4-1
CDR3 protein: CASSQDRAGGAREQYF
CDR3 DNA: TGCGCCAGCAGCCAAGATCGGGCGGGAGGGGCGAGGGAGCAGTACTTC

J gene: TRBJ2-3
D gene: TRBD2
clone size: .
V gene: TRBV4-2
CDR3 protein: CASSQQRGGAVTDTQYF
CDR3 DNA: TGTGCCAGCAGCCAACAACGCGGGGGGGCGGTCACAGATACGCAGTATTTT

J gene: TRBJ1-1
D gene: TRBD1
clone size: .
V gene: TRBV5-8
CDR3 protein: CASSLALGTGVMNTEAFF
CDR3 DNA: TGTGCCAGCAGCTTGGCCCTCGGGACAGGGGTAATGAACACTGAAGCTTTCTTT

J gene: TRBJ1-1
D gene: .
clone size: .
V gene: TRBV18
CDR3 protein: CASSPVDSTEAFF
CDR3 DNA: TGTGCCAGCTCACCCGTAGACAGCACTGAAGCTTTCTTT

J gene: TRBJ1-3
D gene: .
clone size: .
V gene: TRBV11-2
CDR3 protein: CASSPLELDSGNTIYF
CDR3 DNA: TGTGCCAGCAGCCCTTTGGAATTGGATAGCGGAAACACCATATATTTT

J gene: TRBJ2-1
D gene: .
clone size: .
V gene: TRBV10-1
CDR3 protein: CASSTGVINEQFF
CDR3 DNA: TGCGCCAGCAGTACCGGGGTCATAAATGAGCAGTTCTTC

J gene: TRBJ1-6
D gene: .
clone size: .
V gene: TRBV6-1
CDR3 protein: CASSFLFDSPLHF
CDR3 DNA: TGTGCCAGCAGTTTCCTTTTCGATTCACCCCTCCACTTT

J gene: TRBJ2-7
D gene: .
clone size: .
V gene: TRBV7-9
CDR3 protein: CASSLTGSEQYF
CDR3 DNA: TGTGCCAGCAGCCTCACGGGTAGCGAGCAGTACTTC

J gene: TRBJ1-2
D gene: .
clone size: few
V gene: TRBV29-1
CDR3 protein: CSVETGGYTF
CDR3 DNA: TGCAGCGTGGAGACGGGGGGCTACACCTTC

J gene: TRBJ2-7
D gene: TRBD1
clone size: .
V gene: TRBV28
CDR3 protein: CASSLDSGQRAYEQYF
CDR3 DNA: TGTGCCAGCAGTTTGGACTCGGGACAGCGAGCCTACGAGCAGTACTTC

J gene: TRBJ1-1
D gene: TRBD1
clone size: .
V gene: TRBV6-6
CDR3 protein: CASRDGQGRAFF
CDR3 DNA: TGTGCCAGCAGGGACGGACAGGGGCGAGCTTTCTTT

J gene: TRBJ2-5
D gene: .
clone size: .
V gene: TRBV18
CDR3 protein: CASSHRETQYF
CDR3 DNA: TGTGCCAGCTCACACCGGGAGACCCAGTACTTC

J gene: TRBJ2-5
D gene: .
clone size: .
V gene: TRBV6-1
CDR3 protein: CASSGIVQETQYF
CDR3 DNA: TGTGCCAGCAGTGGTATTGTCCAAGAGACCCAGTACTTC

J gene: TRBJ1-3
D gene: .
clone size: .
V gene: TRBV4-1
CDR3 protein: CASSQLSRAGNTIYF
CDR3 DNA: TGCGCCAGCAGCCAACTCTCCAGGGCCGGAAACACCATATATTTT

J gene: TRBJ2-1
D gene: .
clone size: .
V gene: TRBV9
CDR3 protein: CASSVNRGEQFF
CDR3 DNA: TGTGCCAGCAGCGTTAACCGCGGTGAGCAGTTCTTC

J gene: TRBJ1-4
D gene: TRBD1
clone size: .
V gene: TRBV28
CDR3 protein: CASSPEGATYEKLFF
CDR3 DNA: TGTGCCAGCAGTCCGGAGGGGGCGACGTATGAAAAACTGTTTTTT

J gene: TRBJ1-1
D gene: TRBD1
clone size: .
V gene: TRBV18
CDR3 protein: CASSPEGQVNTEAFF
CDR3 DNA: TGTGCCAGCTCACCGGAGGGACAGGTAAACACTGAAGCTTTCTTT

J gene: TRBJ1-1
D gene: .
clone size: .
V gene: TRBV4-1
CDR3 protein: CASSNAKQGNTEAFF
CDR3 DNA: TGCGCCAGCAGCAACGCCAAACAGGGGAACACTGAAGCTTTCTTT

J gene: TRBJ2-2
D gene: .
clone size: .
V gene: TRBV6-5
CDR3 protein: CASSYSGSAHTGELFF
CDR3 DNA: TGTGCCAGCAGTTATTCGGGTAGCGCTCACACCGGGGAGCTGTTTTTT

J gene: TRBJ1-2
D gene: .
clone size: .
V gene: TRBV27
CDR3 protein: CASSPLQGDGYTF
CDR3 DNA: TGTGCCAGCAGTCCGTTACAAGGGGATGGCTACACCTTC